A selection of T cell receptor beta chains follows, all from one sample in a study of T cell changes during pregnancy in multiple sclerosis. This table comes from immunoSEQ multiplex PCR, and its TCRdb copy is limited to in-frame clones, with some not included. The sample yields approximately 40,000 clones, around 89% seen once. Source: CD4+ T cells from peripheral blood mononuclear cells, taken in the first trimester of pregnancy. These receptors were collected from a female donor with multiple sclerosis, enrolled in a pregnancy study. Each CDR3 is given with its conserved first and last residue. The D gene is left open where the match is weak. Part of the rows lack a size; the others show once, few, many or a class for expanded clones.

V gene: TRBV28; D gene: TRBD2; J gene: TRBJ2-7; clone size: -; CDR3 DNA: TGTGCCAGCAGTTTACAGACTAGCGGGCCACCCTACGAGCAGTACTTC; CDR3 protein: CASSLQTSGPPYEQYF
V gene: TRBV11-2; D gene: -; J gene: TRBJ2-6; clone size: -; CDR3 DNA: TGTGCCAGCAGCTGGGCAGGGGCCAACGTCCTGACTTTC; CDR3 protein: CASSWAGANVLTF
V gene: TRBV18; D gene: TRBD1; J gene: TRBJ2-7; clone size: -; CDR3 DNA: TGTGCCAGCTCACCCCAACAGGGGTACGAGCAGTACTTC; CDR3 protein: CASSPQQGYEQYF
V gene: TRBV27; D gene: TRBD2; J gene: TRBJ2-3; clone size: -; CDR3 DNA: TGTGCCAGCAGCTCGACACGACTAGCCCTACGCACAGATACGCAGTATTTT; CDR3 protein: CASSSTRLALRTDTQYF
V gene: TRBV18; D gene: TRBD1; J gene: TRBJ1-2; clone size: -; CDR3 DNA: TGTGCCAGCTCACTTAGGACAGGGGCGGAGAATGGCTACACCTTC; CDR3 protein: CASSLRTGAENGYTF
V gene: TRBV6-6; D gene: -; J gene: TRBJ1-2; clone size: -; CDR3 DNA: TGTGCCAGCATGCCTCTAAGGGAGGGCTATGGCTACACCTTC; CDR3 protein: CASMPLREGYGYTF
V gene: TRBV19; D gene: TRBD1; J gene: TRBJ1-5; clone size: once; CDR3 DNA: TGTGCCAGTAGTATAAGAACAGGGGAAATGAATCAGCCCCAGCATTTT; CDR3 protein: CASSIRTGEMNQPQHF
V gene: TRBV5-6; D gene: -; J gene: TRBJ1-1; clone size: -; CDR3 DNA: TGTGCCAGCAGCTTGCCCCCTTTAACTGGACAACGCTACCAAGCTTTCTTT; CDR3 protein: CASSLPPLTGQRYQAFF
V gene: TRBV9; D gene: TRBD1; J gene: TRBJ2-7; clone size: once; CDR3 DNA: TGTGCCAGCAGCGTAGATACAGGGGGCTACGAGCAGTACTTC; CDR3 protein: CASSVDTGGYEQYF
V gene: TRBV5-1; D gene: -; J gene: TRBJ1-5; clone size: once; CDR3 DNA: TGCGCCAGCAGCTTGGGGTCAGGGGGCAATCAGCCCCAGCATTTT; CDR3 protein: CASSLGSGGNQPQHF
V gene: TRBV4-1; D gene: -; J gene: TRBJ1-4; clone size: -; CDR3 DNA: TGCGCCAGCAGCCACCCTGGAGCAGGGATGGGGGAAAAACTGTTTTTT; CDR3 protein: CASSHPGAGMGEKLFF
V gene: TRBV4-1; D gene: -; J gene: TRBJ2-3; clone size: -; CDR3 DNA: TGCGCCAGCAGCCAGAGAGATACGCAGTATTTT; CDR3 protein: CASSQRDTQYF
V gene: TRBV5-8; D gene: TRBD2; J gene: TRBJ2-1; clone size: -; CDR3 DNA: TGTGCCAGCGGACTAGCGGGGGACTACAATGAGCAGTTCTTC; CDR3 protein: CASGLAGDYNEQFF
V gene: TRBV7-3; D gene: TRBD2; J gene: TRBJ2-2; clone size: -; CDR3 DNA: TGTGCCAGCAGCCTCTCAGCGGGGAAGAACACCGGGGAGCTGTTTTTT; CDR3 protein: CASSLSAGKNTGELFF
V gene: TRBV29-1; D gene: -; J gene: TRBJ1-1; clone size: once; CDR3 DNA: TGCAGCGTTGAATTCGGGACGGGGGACGGGGCTTTCTTT; CDR3 protein: CSVEFGTGDGAFF
V gene: TRBV7-6; D gene: -; J gene: TRBJ2-5; clone size: -; CDR3 DNA: TGTGCCAGCAGCTTAGGGCGGTTGGGGGCAGAGACCCAGTACTTC; CDR3 protein: CASSLGRLGAETQYF
V gene: TRBV27; D gene: -; J gene: TRBJ2-1; clone size: -; CDR3 DNA: TGTGCCAGCAGTTTATCAGGGACACTGCAGTTCTTC; CDR3 protein: CASSLSGTLQFF
V gene: TRBV7-2; D gene: -; J gene: TRBJ2-1; clone size: few; CDR3 DNA: TGTGCCAGCAGCTTGGCTACTACCGGTGAGCAGTTCTTC; CDR3 protein: CASSLATTGEQFF